This T cell receptor beta chain was recovered during a study of T cell responses to AZD1222 COVID-19 vaccine. Produced via immunoSEQ multiplex PCR; TCRdb's table is partial and in-frame only. The sample lists roughly 100,000 clones, 75% to 90% seen once, with 44% in the top ten. There are 14 residues in the CDR3. The V end was cut by 4 bases, the J end by 0 bases, with 11 bases between. The V gene's germline CDR1 is SGHRS and CDR2 YFSETQ. This TCR derives from an adult who received the AZD1222 COVID-19 vaccine. Sequencing used peripheral blood, obtained 28 days after the second AZD1222 dose. The chain is built from TRBV5-1 and TRBJ2-7; D call uncertain. In DNA form, the CDR3 reads TGCGCCAGCAGCCCGGGTCCTAGCTCCTACGAGCAGTACTTC. Encoded protein: CASSPGPSSYEQYF. The full variable domain, with the rest looked up from reference TRBV5-1 and TRBJ2-7, is KAGVTQTPRYLIKTRGQQVTLSCSPISGHRSVSWYQQTPGQGLQFLFEYFSETQRNKGNFPGRFSGRQFSNSRSEMNVSTLELGDSALYLCASSPGPSSYEQYFGPGTRLTVT.